This entry lists 13 T cell receptor beta chains sequenced from one sample in a study of blood T cell repertoires in COVID-19 (dated by TCRdb to 2018 to 2020). The method was the immunoSEQ multiplex PCR assay. TCRdb provides this immuneACCESS table in a form limited to in-frame rearrangements. Some clones are lacking; in checked studies, under half of them reflect an unresolved V gene, and why the rest are absent is not known. The sample contains fewer than 200,000 clones, roughly 90% of them found a single time. The top ten clonotypes cover around 21% of the sample. Sequencing input: peripheral blood. The receptor set was obtained from a man in his 70s with active or convalescent COVID-19.

This sequence joins TRBV18 and TRBJ2-5, with 16 bases lining up with TRBD2. This CDR3 contains 16 residues. From germline, CDR1 is KGHSH and CDR2 LQKENI. Trimming cost V 3 bases and J 2 bases; bases outside gene matches: 0. As DNA, the CDR3 is TGTGCCAGCTCACCGGGACTAGCGGGAGGGCAAGAGACCCAGTACTTC. Translating gives CASSPGLAGGQETQYF.

V and J are TRBV29-1 and TRBJ2-7, with D possibly TRBD1 on 6 matching bases. Trimming took 7 bases from V and 0 from J, leaving 13 bases between them. CDR3 length: 13 amino acids. Per germline, CDR1 SQVTM and CDR2 ANQGSEA. CDR3: CSAGDNPSYEQYF. CDR3 in DNA: TGCAGCGCCGGGGACAATCCCTCCTACGAGCAGTACTTC.

The chain has TRBV7-2 and TRBJ1-3, with D uncertain. Germline lookup yields CDR1 SGHTA and CDR2 FQGNSA. V lost 3 bases, J lost 3 bases, and 6 bases lay in between. The CDR3 has 13 amino acids. CDR3 nucleotide sequence: TGTGCCAGCAGCTTCCGTAGTGGAAACACCATATATTTT. Its translation: CASSFRSGNTIYF.

The chain recombines TRBV7-8 with TRBJ1-5; tentative D call: TRBD1 (5 bases). Trimming shortened V by 1 base and J by 12 bases, and 16 bases separated the two germline ends. CDR3 length: 14 amino acids. Germline assignment: CDR1 SGHVS and CDR2 FQNEAQ. CDR3 residues: CASSLDLPGVGQHF. Here the CDR3 DNA reads TGTGCCAGCAGCTTAGACCTACCGGGGGTGGGCCAGCATTTT. Variable domain in full (rest from reference TRBV7-8 and TRBJ1-5): GAGVSQSPRYKVAKRGQDVALRCDPISGHVSLFWYQQALGQGPEFLTYFQNEAQLDKSGLPSDRFFAERPEGSVSTLKIQRTQQEDSAVYLCASSLDLPGVGQHFGDGTRLSIL.

The chain recombines TRBV7-3 with TRBJ2-6; maybe TRBD1 (5 bases). The ends were cut back, 6 bases at V and 0 bases at J, with 9 bases in the middle. CDR3 length: 15 amino acids. Germline lookup yields CDR1 SGHTA and CDR2 FQGTGA. CDR3 sequence: CASRSRVSGANVLTF. CDR3 DNA: TGTGCCAGCAGATCCAGGGTCTCTGGGGCCAACGTCCTGACTTTC.

This clone was seen only a few times. The DNA of the CDR3 is TGTGCCAGCACACATAGCAATCAGCCCCAGCATTTT. Translated: CASTHSNQPQHF. The chain carries TRBV6-6 and TRBJ1-5; no clear D. This CDR3 is 12 amino acids long. V was clipped by 7 bases and J by 0 bases, with 4 bases between them. The germline V gene has CDR1 MNHNY and CDR2 SVGAGI (reference sequence).

The V gene is TRBV29-1, the J gene TRBJ1-2; D is perhaps TRBD1 (6 bases). V was clipped by 4 bases and J by 0 bases, with 15 bases between them. This CDR3 region has 15 residues. The germline gives CDR1 SQVTM, CDR2 ANQGSEA. The CDR3: CSVGTDRISNYGYTF. In nucleotides, the CDR3 is TGCAGCGTTGGGACCGACAGGATTTCTAACTATGGCTACACCTTC.

The chain joins TRBV15 to TRBJ2-7; 7 nucleotides match TRBD2. In germline, CDR1 is LNHNV, CDR2 YYDKDF (reference sequence). This CDR3 spans 14 amino acids. V dropped 1 base and J dropped 2; count of bases not matched to a gene: 2. CDR3 sequence reads: CATSRAGGTYEQYF. The CDR3, as DNA: TGTGCCACCAGCAGAGCGGGGGGAACCTACGAGCAGTACTTC.

The chain joins TRBV7-2 to TRBJ2-2, with no clear D. CDR1 is SGHTA, CDR2 FQGNSA, per germline. With 5 bases removed from V and 6 bases from J, the gap between germline ends came to 7 bases. This CDR3 is built from 12 residues. The CDR3 here is CASSVYSGELFF. CDR3 sequence (DNA): TGTGCCAGCAGCGTATATTCCGGGGAGCTGTTTTTT.

This clone was detected once. The rearrangement joins TRBV18 to TRBJ2-5; perhaps TRBD1 as D (5 bases). V lost 2 bases and J 5 bases, leaving 12 bases between the germline ends. CDR3 length equals 14 residues. Germline CDR1 KGHSH, CDR2 LQKENI. The CDR3 DNA is TGTGCCAGCTCACCAAGTCTGGGGCGGGAGACCCAGTACTTC. Its translation: CASSPSLGRETQYF.

The chain carries TRBV28 and TRBJ1-4; D gene ambiguous. CDR3 length: 15 residues. Germline values: CDR1 MDHEN, CDR2 SYDVKM. V was trimmed by 2 bases and J by 0 bases, leaving 7 bases between them. CDR3 nucleotide sequence: TGTGCCAGCAGTTTAGGTCTATCAACTAATGAAAAACTGTTTTTT. Translated: CASSLGLSTNEKLFF.

Regarding this clone: The sample holds other DNA sequences that translate to the same CDR3. The chain carries TRBV30 and TRBJ1-3; the match to TRBD1 covers 7 bases. Trimming cost V 5 bases and J 1 base; bases outside gene matches: 2. Germline CDR1 GTSNPN, CDR2 SVGIG (reference sequence). The CDR3 is 13 amino acids. CDR3 protein: CAWSTGSGNTIYF. The CDR3 nucleotides are TGTGCCTGGTCGACAGGGTCTGGAAACACCATATATTTT. Based on the CDR3 plus reference TRBV30 and TRBJ1-3, the full variable domain is SQTIHQWPATLVQPVGSPLSLECTVEGTSNPNLYWYRQAAGRGLQLLFYSVGIGQISSEVPQNLSASRPQDRQFILSSKKLLLSDSGFYLCAWSTGSGNTIYFGEGSWLTVV.

The chain carries TRBV27 and TRBJ1-4; 9 bases fit TRBD1. V shed 4 bases and J 8 bases; nucleotides not matched to a gene: 8. CDR1 is MNHEY, CDR2 SMNVEV, per germline (reference sequence). The CDR3 totals 15 residues. CDR3 coding DNA: TGTGCCAGCAGTTCAAACAGGGGGCGCGGGGAAAAACTGTTTTTT. It yields the protein CASSSNRGRGEKLFF.